This T cell receptor beta chain emerged from a study of regulatory T cells in long-lasting Graves disease. Unmatched junction bases numbered 5, after V lost 10 bases and J lost 0 bases. Germline V gene sequence: CDR1 SNHLY, CDR2 FYNNEI. The CDR3 is 14 amino acids. This clonotype was picked up many times. Its specificity is unknown. Findings and limits, study-wide: Persistent disease preferred TRBV28, TRBJ1-2 and TRBJ2-5; new disease, TRBV20-1 and TRBJ2-1.

The time point is: newly diagnosed GD, antithyroid drugs for less than 3 months. Following extraction of RNA from PBMCs, that RNA was used to make the TCR library. Each patient gave approximately 9.2 milliliters of EDTA-anticoagulated peripheral blood. Building of the TCR beta libraries involved iRepertoire HTBI primers and Arm-PCR of CDR3 regions. Methods used by the authors: Samples jointly harbored 62 TRBV and over 11 TRBJ segments. TCRdb called the multiplex PCR reads again in MiXCR, with one record for every CDR3 protein. The V and J calls come from TCRdb's annotation, not from the publication. The sample has 500,000 or so distinct CDR3 sequences, roughly 17% seen once. These data also formed part of another study, on T cells in Graves' hyperthyroidism and ophthalmopathy.

The source material was peripheral blood mononuclear cells (PBMCs), sampled at new diagnosis, from a patient treated with antithyroid drugs. The chain recombines TRBV2 with TRBJ2-1; 8 nucleotides agree with TRBD2. The origin of this receptor is a middle-aged man with Graves disease. The CDR3: CAKGSGSSYNEQFF. CDR3 DNA sequence: TGTGCCAAAGGGAGCGGGAGCTCCTACAATGAGCAGTTCTTC.